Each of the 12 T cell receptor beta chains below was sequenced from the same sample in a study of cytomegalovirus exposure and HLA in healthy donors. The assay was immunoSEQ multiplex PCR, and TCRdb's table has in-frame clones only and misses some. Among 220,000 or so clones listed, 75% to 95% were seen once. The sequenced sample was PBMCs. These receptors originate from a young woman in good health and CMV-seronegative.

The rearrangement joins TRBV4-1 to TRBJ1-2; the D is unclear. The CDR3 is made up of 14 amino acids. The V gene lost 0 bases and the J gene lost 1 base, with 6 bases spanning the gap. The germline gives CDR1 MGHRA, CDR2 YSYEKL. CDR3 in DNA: TGCGCCAGCAGCCAAGATCAAATTAACTATGGCTACACCTTC. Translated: CASSQDQINYGYTF.

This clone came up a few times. The CDR3 bases are TGTGCCAGTAGTATTCTGGGGGCAGCATATGGCTACACCTTC. Its protein is CASSILGAAYGYTF. The chain combines TRBV19 with TRBJ1-2; D might be TRBD1 (6 bases). Trimming removed 3 bases from V and 5 bases from J, with 13 bases in between. The CDR3 totals 14 residues. Germline values: CDR1 LNHDA, CDR2 SQIVND (reference sequence).

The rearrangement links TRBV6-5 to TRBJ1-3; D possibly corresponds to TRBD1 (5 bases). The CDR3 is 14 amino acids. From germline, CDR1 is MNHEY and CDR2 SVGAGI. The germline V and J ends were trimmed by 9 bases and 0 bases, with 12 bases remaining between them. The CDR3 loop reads CASRFQGSGNTIYF. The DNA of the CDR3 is TGTGCCAGTCGATTCCAGGGCTCTGGAAACACCATATATTTT.

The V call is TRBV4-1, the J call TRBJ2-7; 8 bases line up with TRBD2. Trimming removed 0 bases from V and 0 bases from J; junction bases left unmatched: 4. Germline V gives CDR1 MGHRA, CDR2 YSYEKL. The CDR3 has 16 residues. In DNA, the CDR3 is TGCGCCAGCAGCCAAGAATCGGGGGGGAGCTCCTACGAGCAGTACTTC. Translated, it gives CASSQESGGSSYEQYF.

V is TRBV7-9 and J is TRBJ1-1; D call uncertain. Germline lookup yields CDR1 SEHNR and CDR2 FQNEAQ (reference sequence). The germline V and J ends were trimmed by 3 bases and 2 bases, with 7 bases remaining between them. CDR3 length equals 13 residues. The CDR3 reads CASSFQFNTEAFF. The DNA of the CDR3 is TGTGCCAGCAGCTTTCAGTTCAACACTGAAGCTTTCTTT.

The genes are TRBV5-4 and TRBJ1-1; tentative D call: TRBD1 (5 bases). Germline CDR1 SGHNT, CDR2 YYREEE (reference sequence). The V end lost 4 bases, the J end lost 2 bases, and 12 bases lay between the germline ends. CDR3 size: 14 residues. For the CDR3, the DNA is TGTGCCAGCAGCCCTGCGGGACTCAACACTGAAGCTTTCTTT. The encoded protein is CASSPAGLNTEAFF.

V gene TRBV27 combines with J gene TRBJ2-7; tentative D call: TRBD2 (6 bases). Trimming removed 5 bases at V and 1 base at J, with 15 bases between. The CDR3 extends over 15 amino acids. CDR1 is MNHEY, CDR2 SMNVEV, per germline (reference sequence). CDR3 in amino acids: CASSLFSGGSYEQYF. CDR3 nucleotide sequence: TGTGCCAGCAGTCTCTTTTCCGGAGGGTCCTACGAGCAGTACTTC.

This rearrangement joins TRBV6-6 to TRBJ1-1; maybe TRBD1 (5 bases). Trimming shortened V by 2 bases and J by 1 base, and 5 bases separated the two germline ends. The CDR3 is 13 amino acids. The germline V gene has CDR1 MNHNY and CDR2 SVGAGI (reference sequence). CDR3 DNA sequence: TGTGCCAGCAGTTACCAGGGGAACACTGAAGCTTTCTTT. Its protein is CASSYQGNTEAFF.

As DNA, the CDR3 is TGTGCCTGGAGGCCACTCCTAGCGGGAGGGCCTTTTGAGGTTACAGATACGCAGTATTTT. The encoded protein is CAWRPLLAGGPFEVTDTQYF. The rearrangement uses TRBV30 and TRBJ2-3; 12 bases line up with TRBD2. The CDR3 is made up of 20 amino acids. Germline trimming cut 3 bases from V and 3 bases from J; bases unmatched to any gene: 19. CDR1 and CDR2 (germline): GTSNPN, SVGIG (reference sequence).

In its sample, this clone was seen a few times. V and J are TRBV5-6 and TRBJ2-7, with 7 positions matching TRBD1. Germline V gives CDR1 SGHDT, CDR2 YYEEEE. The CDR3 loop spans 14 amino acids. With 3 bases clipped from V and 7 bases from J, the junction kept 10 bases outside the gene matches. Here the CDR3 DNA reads TGTGCCAGCAGCTGGGAACAGGGGATGGGGGAGCAGTACTTC. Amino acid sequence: CASSWEQGMGEQYF. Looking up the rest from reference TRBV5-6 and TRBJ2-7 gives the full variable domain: DAGVTQSPTHLIKTRGQQVTLRCSPKSGHDTVSWYQQALGQGPQFIFQYYEEEERQRGNFPDRFSGHQFPNYSSELNVNALLLGDSALYLCASSWEQGMGEQYFGPGTRLTVT.

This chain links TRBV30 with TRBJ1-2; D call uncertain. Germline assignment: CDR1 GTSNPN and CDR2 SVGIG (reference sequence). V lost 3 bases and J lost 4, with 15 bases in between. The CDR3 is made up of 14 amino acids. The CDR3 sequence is CAWSSLEGSYGYTF. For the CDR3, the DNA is TGTGCCTGGAGCAGCTTGGAGGGTTCCTATGGCTACACCTTC.

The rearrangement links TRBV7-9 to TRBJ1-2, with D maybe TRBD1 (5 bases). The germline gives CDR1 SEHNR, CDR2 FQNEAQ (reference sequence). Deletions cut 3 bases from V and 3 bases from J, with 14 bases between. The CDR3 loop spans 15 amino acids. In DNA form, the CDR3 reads TGTGCCAGCAGCTTTGTCTTCGAAGGGGACTATGGCTACACCTTC. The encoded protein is CASSFVFEGDYGYTF.